This TCR beta chain was obtained from a study of post-analysis software for immune sequencing data. This clonotype was counted only a few times. The target antigen is unknown. The CDR3 totals 17 residues. Germline CDR1 is KGHSH and CDR2 is LQKENI. The trim removed 3 bases at V and 6 bases at J, leaving 16 bases unmatched. Study-wide results and caveats: In patients, TRBV5-6, TRBV5-1 and TRBV20-1 belonged to four or five TRBV segments found more frequently than in controls. Clustering by F measure revealed strong co-clustering among samples prepared together in one batch.

Presence of unique molecular identifiers characterized the TCR beta cDNA libraries. TCRdb processed the PCR reads anew with MiXCR; each CDR3 protein has one entry. There are about 560,000 distinct CDR3 sequences in the sample; roughly 46% occur only once, and more than 1.5% lies in the top ten. The sample was blood. This rearrangement joins TRBV18 to TRBJ1-2, with 7 bases aligning to TRBD1. This receptor was taken from a girl under 18 with multiple sclerosis. CDR3 sequence reads: CASSPLIRDSSMDGYTF. CDR3 coding DNA: TGTGCCAGCTCACCTCTCATCCGGGACAGTTCCATGGATGGCTACACCTTC.